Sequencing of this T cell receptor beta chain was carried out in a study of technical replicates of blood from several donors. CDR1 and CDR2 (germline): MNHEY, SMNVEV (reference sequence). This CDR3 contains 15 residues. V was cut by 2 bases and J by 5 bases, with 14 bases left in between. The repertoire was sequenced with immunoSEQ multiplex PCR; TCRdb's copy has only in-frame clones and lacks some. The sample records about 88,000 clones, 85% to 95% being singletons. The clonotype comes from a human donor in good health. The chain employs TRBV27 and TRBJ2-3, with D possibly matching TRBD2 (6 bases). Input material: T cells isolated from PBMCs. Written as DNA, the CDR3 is TGTGCCAGCAGTTTAATCGGGAGTAGCTTAGATACGCAGTATTTT. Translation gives CASSLIGSSLDTQYF.